The source of this T cell receptor (beta chain) is a study of blood T cell repertoires in COVID-19. At the level of the study: COVID-19 samples, acute and convalescent, were from the United States, Italy and Spain. PBMCs, B-cell-depleted T cells, or T cells provided the cDNA or gDNA that made up the material.

V gave up 3 bases and J gave up 6 bases, with 15 bases separating them. CDR3 length equals 14 residues. CDR1 LNHDA and CDR2 SQIVND come from the germline V gene (reference sequence). In this sample, this clone turned up a few times. In the source study's methods: Estimates of nucleated cell counts were drawn from the amplification of reference gene primers. Profiled with immunoSEQ multiplex PCR; TCRdb holds only in-frame clones, not every one. V and J calls and clone size are copied from that table; D and trimming were computed from the DNA. The profile shows some 45,000 clones, about four fifths of them singletons.

This sequence joins TRBV19 and TRBJ2-7; TRBD1 might be the D (5 bases). The source of this sequence is a human donor in a cohort sampled during active COVID-19. The sample was peripheral blood. CDR3 amino acids: CASSIDRAQGEQYF. The CDR3, as DNA: TGTGCCAGTAGTATTGACCGGGCTCAGGGCGAGCAGTACTTC.